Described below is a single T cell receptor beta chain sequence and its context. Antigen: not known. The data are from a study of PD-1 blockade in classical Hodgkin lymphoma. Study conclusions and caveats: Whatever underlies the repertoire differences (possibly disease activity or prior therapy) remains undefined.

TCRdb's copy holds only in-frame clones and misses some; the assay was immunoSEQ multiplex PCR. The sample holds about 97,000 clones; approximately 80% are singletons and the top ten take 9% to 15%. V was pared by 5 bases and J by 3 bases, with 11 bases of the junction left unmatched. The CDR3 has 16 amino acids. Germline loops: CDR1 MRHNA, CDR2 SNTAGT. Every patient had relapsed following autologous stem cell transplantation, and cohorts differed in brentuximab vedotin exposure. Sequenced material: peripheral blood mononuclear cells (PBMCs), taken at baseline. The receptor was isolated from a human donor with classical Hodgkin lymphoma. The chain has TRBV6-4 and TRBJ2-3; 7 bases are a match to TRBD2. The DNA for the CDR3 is TGTGCCAGCAGTACGCCGGGACTACCGGCAACAGATACGCAGTATTTT. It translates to CASSTPGLPATDTQYF.